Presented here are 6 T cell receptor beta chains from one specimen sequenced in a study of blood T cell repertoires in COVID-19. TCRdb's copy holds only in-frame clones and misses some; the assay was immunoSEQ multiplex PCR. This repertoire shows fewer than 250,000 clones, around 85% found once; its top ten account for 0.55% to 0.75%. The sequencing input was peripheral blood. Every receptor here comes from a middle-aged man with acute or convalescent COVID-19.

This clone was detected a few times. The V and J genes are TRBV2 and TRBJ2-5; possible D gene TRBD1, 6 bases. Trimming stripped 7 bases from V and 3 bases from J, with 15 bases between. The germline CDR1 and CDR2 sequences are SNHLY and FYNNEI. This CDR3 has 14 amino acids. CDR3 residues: CASIRQAYKETQYF. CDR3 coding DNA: TGTGCCAGCATTCGACAGGCGTACAAAGAGACCCAGTACTTC.

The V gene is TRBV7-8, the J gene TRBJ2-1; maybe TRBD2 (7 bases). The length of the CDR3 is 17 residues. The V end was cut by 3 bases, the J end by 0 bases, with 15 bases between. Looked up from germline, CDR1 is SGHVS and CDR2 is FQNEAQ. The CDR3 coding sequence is TGTGCCAGCAGCTTGGGGGGGCCTCTATCCTCCTACAATGAGCAGTTCTTC. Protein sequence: CASSLGGPLSSYNEQFF.

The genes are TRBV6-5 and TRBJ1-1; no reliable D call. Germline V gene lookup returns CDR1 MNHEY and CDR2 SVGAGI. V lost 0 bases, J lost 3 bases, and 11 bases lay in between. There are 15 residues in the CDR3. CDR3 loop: CASSYSGGWDTEAFF. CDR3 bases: TGTGCCAGCAGTTACTCTGGAGGGTGGGACACTGAAGCTTTCTTT.

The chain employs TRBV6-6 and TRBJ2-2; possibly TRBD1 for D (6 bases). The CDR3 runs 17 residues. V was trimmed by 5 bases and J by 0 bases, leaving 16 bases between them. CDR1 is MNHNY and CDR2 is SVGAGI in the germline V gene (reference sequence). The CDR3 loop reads CASSQMPGTTNTGELFF. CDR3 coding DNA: TGTGCCAGCAGTCAAATGCCCGGGACAACGAACACCGGGGAGCTGTTTTTT.

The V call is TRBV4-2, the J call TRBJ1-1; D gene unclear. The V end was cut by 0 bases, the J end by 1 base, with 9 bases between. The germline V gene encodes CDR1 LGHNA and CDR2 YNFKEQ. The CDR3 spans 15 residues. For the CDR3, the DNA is TGTGCCAGCAGCCAAGAGAGCGGATCGAACACTGAAGCTTTCTTT. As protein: CASSQESGSNTEAFF.

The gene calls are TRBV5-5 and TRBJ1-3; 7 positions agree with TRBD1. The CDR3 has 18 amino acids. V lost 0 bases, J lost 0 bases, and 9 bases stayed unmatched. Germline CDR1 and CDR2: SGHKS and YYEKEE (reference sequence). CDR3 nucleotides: TGTGCCAGCAGCTTGGGGGACAGATCCTTTGGCTCTGGAAACACCATATATTTT. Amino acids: CASSLGDRSFGSGNTIYF.